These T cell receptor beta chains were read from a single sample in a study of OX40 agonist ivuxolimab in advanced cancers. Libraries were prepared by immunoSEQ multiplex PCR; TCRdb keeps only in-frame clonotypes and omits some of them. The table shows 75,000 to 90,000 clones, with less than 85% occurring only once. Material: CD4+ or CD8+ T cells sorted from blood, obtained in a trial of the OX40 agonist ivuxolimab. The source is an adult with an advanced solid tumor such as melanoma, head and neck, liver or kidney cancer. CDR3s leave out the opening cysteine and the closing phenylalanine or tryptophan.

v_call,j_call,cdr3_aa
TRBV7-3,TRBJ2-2,ASSVRPLGDGTGELF
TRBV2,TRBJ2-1,ASSPADREQF
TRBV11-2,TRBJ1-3,ASSPGGNTIY
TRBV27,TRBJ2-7,ASSPELARRGEQY
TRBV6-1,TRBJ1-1,ASRGQKIEAF
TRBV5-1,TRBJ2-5,ASSLDGSQETQY
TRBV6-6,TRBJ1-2,ASNWRRQPDGYT
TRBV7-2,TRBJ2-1,ASSLSRPNQQF
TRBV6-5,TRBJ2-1,ASSRQGANEQF
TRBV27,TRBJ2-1,ASSNSPERGYNEQF
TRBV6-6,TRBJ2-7,ASSYSASGSSAQY
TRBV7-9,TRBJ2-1,ASSLFIAEQF
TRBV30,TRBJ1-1,AWSVQENTEAF
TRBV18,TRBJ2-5,ASSPPGRQETQY
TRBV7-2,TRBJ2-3,ASSLGASTDTQY
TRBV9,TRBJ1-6,ASSVDGGGSSPLH
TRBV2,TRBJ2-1,ASSGGRGKINEQF
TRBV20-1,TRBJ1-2,SARGDYGYT
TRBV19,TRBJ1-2,ASSDSPGSRYGYT
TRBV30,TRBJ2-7,AWSGGQGRTYEQY
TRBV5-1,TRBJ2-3,ATKSGSGGTDTQY
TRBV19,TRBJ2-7,ASSIGGGWYEQY
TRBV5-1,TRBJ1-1,ASSLAGQPAGGTEAF
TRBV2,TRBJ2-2,ASSEKGYGGELF
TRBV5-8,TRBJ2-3,ASSPRLLAVLTDTQY
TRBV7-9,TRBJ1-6,ASSKGGRDNSPLH
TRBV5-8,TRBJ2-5,ASSKGEGLALETQY
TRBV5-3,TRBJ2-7,ARSHYEQY
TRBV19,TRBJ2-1,ASSRTVDLNEQF
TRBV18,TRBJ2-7,ASSPGQGVHEQY
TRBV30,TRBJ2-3,AWSAGLAGGPDTQY
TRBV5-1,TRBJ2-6,ASSLSSHSGANVLT
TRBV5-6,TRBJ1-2,ASSLVSVAYGYT
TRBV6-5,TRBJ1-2,ASSYGDRGEGYT
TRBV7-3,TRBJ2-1,ASSLHGTSDYNEQF
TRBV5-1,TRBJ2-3,ASSSISRGSGADTQY
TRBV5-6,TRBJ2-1,ASSRLAGDLIPF
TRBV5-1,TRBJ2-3,ASSWGLAGPSTDTQY
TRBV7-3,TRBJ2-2,ASRPAGTGLTGELF
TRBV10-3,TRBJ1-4,AIRAGTDNEKLF
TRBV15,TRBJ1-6,ATNNRDRGLGSPLH
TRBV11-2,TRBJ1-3,ASSLGTEGNTIY
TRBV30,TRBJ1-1,AWTPTGYNTEAF
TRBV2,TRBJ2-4,ASSELTVGDIQY
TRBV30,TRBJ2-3,AWTRYTDTQY
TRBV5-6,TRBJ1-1,ASSLSGTRGEAF
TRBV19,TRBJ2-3,ASSIITGVDTQY
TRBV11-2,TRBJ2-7,ASSPGGGQVAYEQY
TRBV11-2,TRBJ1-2,ASTLGRSYGYT
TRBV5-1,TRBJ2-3,ASSRQGGTDTQY